The 26 T cell receptor beta chains below were found in one sample sequenced in a study of CD8+CD57+ T cells in acquired aplastic anemia. Template material for TCR beta VDJ and CDR3 profiling consisted of genomic DNA. TCRdb ran MiXCR on the reads and lists one entry per CDR3 protein. The sample shows a few hundred thousand distinct CDR3 sequences, around 68% of them seen only once. The sequencing sample was made of sorted CD4+, CD8+, or CD8+CD57+ T cells (not recorded which) from PBMCs. These receptors all come from a human donor in good health, serving as a control.

In the case of this clonotype: A junction end diverges from the germline sequence, so it may reflect a read error. V gene TRBV10-3 combines with J gene TRBJ1-1; D remains ambiguous. The CDR3 sequence is 13 residues long. The germline V gene has CDR1 ENHRY and CDR2 SYGVKD. The CDR3 DNA reads as TGTGCCAGCAGTGGAGATAAGAACACTGAAGCTTTCTTT. Protein: CASSGDKNTEAFF.

This clonotype was seen a few times. A much larger clonotype is one base distant, so this may be a read error. The genes are TRBV7-2 and TRBJ1-4; no definite D call. Germline values: CDR1 SGHTA, CDR2 FQGNSA. V lost 3 bases and J lost 8, with 16 bases in between. The CDR3 totals 15 residues. CDR3 loop: CASSFFGSLGEKLFF. CDR3 bases: TGTGCCAGCAGCTTTTTCGGGTCGCTTGGAGAAAAACTGTTTTTT.

The chain combines TRBV6-1 with TRBJ2-3; 12 bases line up with TRBD1. The V gene end was trimmed by 6 bases and the J gene end by 3 bases; junction bases not matched to a gene: 7. The CDR3 is made up of 16 amino acids. Germline CDR1 is MNHNS and CDR2 is SASEGT. The CDR3 bases are TGTGCCAGCAGACAAGCGGGACAGGGGGCGACAGATACGCAGTATTTT. Its protein product is CASRQAGQGATDTQYF.

The V and J genes are TRBV9 and TRBJ2-5; TRBD1 might be the D (6 bases). CDR3 length: 15 residues. Trimming left V 3 bases short and J 12 bases short, with 24 bases between. Germline CDR1 is SGDLS and CDR2 is YYNGEE. CDR3 sequence reads: CASSGATQGVDTEYF. CDR3 DNA: TGTGCCAGCAGCGGCGCTACACAGGGCGTGGACACTGAGTACTTC.

On this clonotype: Lacking the conserved final phenylalanine or tryptophan, this CDR3 likely reflects a read error. The limits of the CDR3 on the DNA are not certain, so only TCRdb's listed CDR3 is given. The gene calls are TRBV7-7 and TRBJ2-1; the D call of TRBD1 is as the table states it, not checked on the DNA. The CDR3 adds up to 13 amino acids, both ends counted. CDR1 is SSHAT, CDR2 FNYEAQ, per germline (reference sequence). The CDR3 is CASSFRGHRVQCI.

This clonotype was observed once. The chain carries TRBV5-4 and TRBJ1-1; 9 bases are a match to TRBD1. From germline, CDR1 is SGHNT and CDR2 YYREEE (reference sequence). This CDR3 has 15 amino acids. Unmatched junction bases numbered 4, after V lost 0 bases and J lost 4 bases. The CDR3 DNA reads TGTGCCAGCAGCTTGGATACAGGGGGCATCACTGAAGCTTTCTTT. This translates into CASSLDTGGITEAFF.

This clonotype was recorded only once. The chain couples TRBV20-1 to TRBJ1-2, with TRBD1 as a possible D gene (5 bases). The CDR3 is 12 residues long. V was pared by 2 bases and J by 13 bases, with 17 bases between. From germline, CDR1 is DFQATT and CDR2 SNEGSKA (reference sequence). The chain's CDR3 is CSARRSGDYTTF. CDR3 nucleotides: TGCAGTGCTAGACGTTCTGGGGACTACACCACCTTC.

This clonotype was seen more than once but under ten times. This may arise from a read error, as a much more abundant clone is one base away. The chain uses TRBV20-1 and TRBJ2-1; D may be TRBD2 (6 bases). The CDR3 totals 16 residues. Germline V gene sequence: CDR1 DFQATT, CDR2 SNEGSKA (reference sequence). CDR3 loop: CGARDVGGSSYNEQFF. DNA for the CDR3: TGCGGTGCTAGAGATGTGGGGGGAAGCTCCTACAATGAGCAGTTCTTC.

This clonotype was found once. V gene TRBV9 combines with J gene TRBJ2-6; no reliable D call. V was clipped by 1 base and J by 4 bases, with 6 bases between them. Germline V gene lookup returns CDR1 SGDLS and CDR2 YYNGEE. The CDR3 covers 14 residues. The CDR3 DNA is TGTGCCAGCAGCGTACGTCCGGGGGCCAACGTCCTGACTTTC. Protein: CASSVRPGANVLTF.

Turning to this clonotype: The junction differs from germline at one of its ends, possibly a read error. The chain is built from TRBV5-1 and TRBJ1-4; D ambiguous. From germline, CDR1 is SGHRS and CDR2 YFSETQ. This CDR3 comprises 12 residues. As DNA, the CDR3 is TGCGCCAGCAGTTTGGAGGCTGAAAAACTGTTTTTT. It specifies CASSLEAEKLFF.

To note about this clonotype: Lacking the conserved final phenylalanine or tryptophan, this CDR3 likely reflects a read error. The DNA is left out, because the CDR3 cannot be placed on it with certainty; the CDR3 is given as TCRdb lists it. This CDR3 reads CASSFDRDTDNDQ. The rearrangement links TRBV7-2 to TRBJ1-1; the DNA was not used to check the table's D call, TRBD1. The germline gives CDR1 SGHTA, CDR2 FQGNSA. The CDR3 spans 13 residues, counting both ends.

This clonotype was seen ten or more times. The chain joins TRBV24-1 to TRBJ1-5, with TRBD1 matching 8 bases. CDR3 length equals 14 residues. V lost 6 bases, J lost 2 bases, and 2 bases stayed unmatched. From germline, CDR1 is KGHDR and CDR2 SFDVKD. The DNA for the CDR3 is TGTGCCACCAGTCCGGGACAGGGCAATCAGCCCCAGCATTTT. Its translation: CATSPGQGNQPQHF.

This clonotype occurred a few times. One junction end disagrees with the germline gene, perhaps due to a read error. V gene TRBV6-1 combines with J gene TRBJ1-2; D might be TRBD1 (5 bases). The CDR3 totals 15 residues. The germline V gene has CDR1 MNHNS and CDR2 SASEGT. In DNA, the CDR3 is TGTGCCAGCAGTGTTGACAGTGGGTTCAACTGTGGCTACACCTTC. Translated: CASSVDSGFNCGYTF.

The CDR3 loop reads CASGDTGELFF. CDR3 DNA sequence: TGTGCTAGTGGGGACACCGGGGAGCTGTTTTTT. This sequence joins TRBV12-5 and TRBJ2-2; D not certain. V was trimmed by 6 bases and J by 3 bases, leaving 2 bases between them. The V gene's germline CDR1 is LGHNT and CDR2 FRNRAP. There are 11 residues in the CDR3. The variable domain in full, completed from reference TRBV12-5 and TRBJ2-2, reads DARVTQTPRHKVTEMGQEVTMRCQPILGHNTVFWYRQTMMQGLELLAYFRNRAPLDDSGMPKDRFSAEMPDATLATLKIQPSEPRDSAVYFCASGDTGELFFGEGSRLTVL.

The chain uses TRBV29-1 and TRBJ2-5, with D perhaps assigned TRBD1 or TRBD2 (5 bases each). In germline, CDR1 is SQVTM, CDR2 ANQGSEA. Trimming left V 5 bases short and J 1 base short, with 8 bases between. The CDR3 loop spans 12 amino acids. The CDR3 nucleotides are TGCAGCGTTTCCGGGACCCAAGAGACCCAGTACTTC. Its protein is CSVSGTQETQYF.

This sequence joins TRBV5-1 and TRBJ2-3, with D perhaps TRBD2 (5 bases). CDR3 size: 15 residues. With 4 bases removed from V and 4 bases from J, the gap between germline ends came to 16 bases. Germline V CDR1 and CDR2: SGHRS, YFSETQ. CDR3 in amino acids: CASSPEREPPDTQYF. Here the CDR3 DNA reads TGCGCCAGCAGCCCCGAGAGGGAGCCTCCAGATACGCAGTATTTT.

The CDR3 here is CASAGQGQETQYFFF. The DNA for the CDR3 is TGTGCCAGCGCCGGACAGGGACAAGAGACCCAGTACTTCTTTTTT. The chain couples TRBV7-2 to TRBJ1-4, with 8 bases matching TRBD1. The ends lost 8 bases at V and 17 bases at J; junction bases unmatched: 22. From germline, CDR1 is SGHTA and CDR2 FQGNSA. The CDR3 length is 15 residues. The entire variable domain, with the rest obtained from reference TRBV7-2 and TRBJ1-4, is as follows: GAGVSQSPSNKVTEKGKDVELRCDPISGHTALYWYRQSLGQGLEFLIYFQGNSAPDKSGLPSDRFSAERTGGSVSTLTIQRTQQEDSAVYLCASAGQGQETQYFFFGSGTQLSVL.

The gene calls are TRBV19 and TRBJ2-3; a possible D gene is TRBD2 (5 bases). The CDR3 runs 14 residues. Deletions cut 4 bases from V and 1 base from J, with 9 bases between. Germline CDR1 is LNHDA and CDR2 is SQIVND (reference sequence). CDR3 sequence: CASSSYGGTDTQYF. The CDR3 coding sequence is TGTGCCAGTAGTAGTTACGGGGGCACAGATACGCAGTATTTT.

The V call is TRBV11-2, the J call TRBJ2-1; 7 bases map to TRBD2. CDR3 length equals 15 residues. Germline V CDR1 and CDR2: SGHAT, FQNNGV. The V gene end was trimmed by 2 bases and the J gene end by 6 bases; junction bases not matched to a gene: 7. CDR3: CASSLLGGGGNEQFF. CDR3 bases: TGTGCCAGCAGCTTACTTGGCGGGGGTGGCAATGAGCAGTTCTTC. The full variable domain, in which reference TRBV11-2 and TRBJ2-1 provide the parts outside the CDR3, is EAGVAQSPRYKIIEKRQSVAFWCNPISGHATLYWYQQILGQGPKLLIQFQNNGVVDDSQLPKDRFSAERLKGVDSTLKIQPAKLEDSAVYLCASSLLGGGGNEQFFGPGTRLTVL.

The CDR3 is CASRVDRGYMNTEAFF. The CDR3 DNA reads TGTGCCAGCAGAGTAGACAGGGGGTACATGAACACTGAAGCTTTCTTT. The chain joins TRBV2 to TRBJ1-1; the match to TRBD1 covers 9 bases. This CDR3 comprises 16 residues. The trim removed 6 bases at V and 0 bases at J, leaving 8 bases unmatched. Germline V gene lookup returns CDR1 SNHLY and CDR2 FYNNEI.

On this clonotype itself: Lacking the conserved final phenylalanine or tryptophan, this CDR3 likely reflects a read error. No DNA is shown, since the ends of the CDR3 on it are uncertain; the CDR3 is the one TCRdb lists. The chain is built from TRBV2 and TRBJ2-7; no check of the table's D call, TRBD1, against the DNA was made. The length of the CDR3 is 15 amino acids, counting both ends. Germline assignment: CDR1 SNHLY and CDR2 FYNNEI. The chain's CDR3 is CASSPGQAQTHQQGN.

On this clonotype: The junction does not match germline at one end; this may be a read error. The chain is built from TRBV5-1 and TRBJ2-2; a possible D gene is TRBD1 (5 bases). This CDR3 contains 15 residues. Germline CDR1 and CDR2: SGHRS and YFSETQ. The CDR3 DNA reads TGTGCCAGCAGGGTAGATTGGGTAGGCACCGGGGAGCTGTTTTTT. It specifies CASRVDWVGTGELFF.

The CDR3: CASSDTGSLNTEAFF. The CDR3 nucleotides are TGTGCCAGCAGCGACACAGGGAGCTTGAACACTGAAGCTTTCTTT. The chain carries TRBV5-4 and TRBJ1-1; the D gene is possibly TRBD1 (6 bases). V dropped 4 bases and J dropped 0 bases, with 13 bases sitting between them. The CDR3 runs 15 residues. Germline values: CDR1 SGHNT, CDR2 YYREEE (reference sequence).

This clonotype showed up many times. V usage is TRBV19 and J usage is TRBJ2-1, with 10 bases fitting TRBD1. Germline assignment: CDR1 LNHDA and CDR2 SQIVND (reference sequence). The CDR3 is 17 residues long. The junction had 15 bases not matched to a gene; V was cut back by 3 bases and J by 10 bases. The CDR3 here is CASSISTGGVSLGEQFF. The CDR3 DNA follows: TGTGCCAGTAGTATTTCGACAGGGGGCGTCTCTTTGGGGGAGCAGTTCTTC.

This chain links TRBV9 with TRBJ1-4; no definite D call. The CDR3 consists of 18 residues. Germline V gene data show CDR1 as SGDLS and CDR2 as YYNGEE. Between the trimmed V and J ends, which lost 2 bases and 1 base, there was a span of 18 bases. The CDR3 here is CASSVSGPNRGTNEKLFF. As DNA, the CDR3 is TGTGCCAGCAGCGTGTCGGGCCCCAACCGAGGAACTAATGAAAAACTGTTTTTT.

A note on this clonotype: Germline is not matched at one junction end, which may reflect a read error. The chain carries TRBV7-2 and TRBJ1-6; D is undetermined. Germline V CDR1 and CDR2: SGHTA, FQGNSA. CDR3 size: 12 residues. Written as DNA, the CDR3 is TGTGCCAGTAGCTCCAGAATCTCACCCCTCCACTTT. Encoded protein: CASSSRISPLHF.